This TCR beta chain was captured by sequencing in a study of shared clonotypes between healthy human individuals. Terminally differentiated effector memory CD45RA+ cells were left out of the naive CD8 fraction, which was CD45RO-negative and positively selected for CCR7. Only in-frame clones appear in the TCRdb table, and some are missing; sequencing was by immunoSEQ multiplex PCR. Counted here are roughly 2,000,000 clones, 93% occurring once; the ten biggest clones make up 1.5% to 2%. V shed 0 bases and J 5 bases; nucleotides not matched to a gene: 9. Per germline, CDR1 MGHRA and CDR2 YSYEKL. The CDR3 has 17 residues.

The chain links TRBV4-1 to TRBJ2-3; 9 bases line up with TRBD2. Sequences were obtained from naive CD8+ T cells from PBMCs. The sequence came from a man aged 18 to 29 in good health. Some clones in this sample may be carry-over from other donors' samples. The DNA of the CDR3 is TGCGCCAGCAGCCAAGATAGGGCGGCGGGAGGGGGAGATACGCAGTATTTT. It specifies CASSQDRAAGGGDTQYF.